This record covers a single T cell receptor beta chain. Its antigen is not known. The data were taken from a study of blood T cells in healthy people across ages. General study points: When set beside aged donors, long-lived donors presented more naive CD4+ cells and higher diversity.

CDR1 and CDR2 (germline): LGHNA, YNFKEQ. Deletions cut 5 bases from V and 7 bases from J, with 20 bases between. The length of the CDR3 is 15 residues. PCR was performed a second time for roughly 7 to 11 cycles using a sample-barcoded 5' primer and a J-beta primer mix. Every cDNA was tagged by a template-switch adaptor with 12 random nucleotides. From the 5' RACE reads, TCRdb called clonotypes with MiXCR, one entry per CDR3 protein. The sample consists of around 800,000 distinct CDR3 sequences, about 26% of them appearing once. These data also featured in a second study, about T cells of mothers and their children. In that study: Detection yielded no persistent microchimeric T cell clones.

Sequenced input: blood. This TCR was recovered from a boy aged 5-17 years in good health. V usage is TRBV4-2 and J usage is TRBJ1-1; tentatively, D is TRBD1 (6 bases). CDR3 coding DNA: TGTGCCAGCAGCAGGGGGGCGGGGGCTGTTGATGAAGCTTTCTTT. This codes for CASSRGAGAVDEAFF.